This T cell receptor (beta chain) was captured in a study of blood T cell repertoires in COVID-19. Whole-study context: Sources were T cells, B-cell-depleted T cells, or PBMCs; the material itself was cDNA or gDNA.

Original analysis: The authors estimated nucleated cell counts from reference gene primer amplification. Method: immunoSEQ multiplex PCR; TCRdb's copy keeps in-frame clones and lacks some. V and J calls and clone size are those listed in that table; D and trimming were worked out from the DNA. The sample contains 80,000 to 100,000 clones, around nine tenths of which appear only once. Germline V CDR1 and CDR2: MNHEY, SMNVEV (reference sequence). V was cut by 2 bases and J by 11 bases, with 19 bases left in between. The length of the CDR3 is 15 residues. The sample was peripheral blood. This chain connects TRBV27 to TRBJ1-5; the D gene is possibly TRBD1 (6 bases). The receptor was isolated from a human donor with COVID-19, enrolled during active disease. The donor label of this sample is uncertain. Written as DNA, the CDR3 is TGTGCCAGCAGTTTAACAGGGCTAGTACATTTGGCCCAGCATTTT. Translation: CASSLTGLVHLAQHF.